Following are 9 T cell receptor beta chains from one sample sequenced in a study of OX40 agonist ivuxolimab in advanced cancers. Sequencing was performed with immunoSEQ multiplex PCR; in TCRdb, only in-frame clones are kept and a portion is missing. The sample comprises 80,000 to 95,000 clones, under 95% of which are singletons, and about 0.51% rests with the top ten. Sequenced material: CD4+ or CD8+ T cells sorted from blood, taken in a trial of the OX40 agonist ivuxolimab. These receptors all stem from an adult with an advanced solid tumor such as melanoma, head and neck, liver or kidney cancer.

CDR3 region: CASSPITQGYNEQFF. The CDR3 DNA sequence: TGTGCCAGCAGTCCGATAACACAGGGTTACAATGAGCAGTTCTTC. The chain employs TRBV5-8 and TRBJ2-1; D might be TRBD1 (6 bases). This CDR3 has 15 residues. V lost 5 bases to trimming and J lost 4 bases, with 16 bases between them. Germline lookup yields CDR1 SGHTS and CDR2 YDEGEE. Using reference TRBV5-8 and TRBJ2-1 for the parts outside the CDR3, the full variable domain is EAGVTQSPTHLIKTRGQQATLRCSPISGHTSVYWYQQALGLGLQFLLWYDEGEERNRGNFPPRFSGRQFPNYSSELNVNALELEDSALYLCASSPITQGYNEQFFGPGTRLTVL.

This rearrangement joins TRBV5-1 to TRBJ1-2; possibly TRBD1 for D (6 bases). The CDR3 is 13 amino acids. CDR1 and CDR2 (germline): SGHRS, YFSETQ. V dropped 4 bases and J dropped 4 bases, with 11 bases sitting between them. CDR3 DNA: TGCGCCAGCAGCACCGGACAGATCTATGGCTACACCTTC. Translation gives CASSTGQIYGYTF.

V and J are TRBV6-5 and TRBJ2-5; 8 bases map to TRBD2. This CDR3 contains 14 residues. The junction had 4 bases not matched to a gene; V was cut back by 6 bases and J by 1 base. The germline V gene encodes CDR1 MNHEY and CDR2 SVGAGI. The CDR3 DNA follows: TGTGCCAGCAGCCGGGGGGGACCCCAAGAGACCCAGTACTTC. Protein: CASSRGGPQETQYF.

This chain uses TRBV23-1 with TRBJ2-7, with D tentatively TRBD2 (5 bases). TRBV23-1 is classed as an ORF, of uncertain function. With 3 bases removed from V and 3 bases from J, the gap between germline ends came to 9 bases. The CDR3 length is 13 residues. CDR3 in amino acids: CASSHQGGYEQYF. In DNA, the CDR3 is TGCGCCAGCAGTCACCAAGGAGGCTACGAGCAGTACTTC.

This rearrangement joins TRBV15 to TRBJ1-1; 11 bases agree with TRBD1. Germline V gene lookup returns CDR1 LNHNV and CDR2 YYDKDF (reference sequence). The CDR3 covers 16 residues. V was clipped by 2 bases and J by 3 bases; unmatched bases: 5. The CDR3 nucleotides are TGTGCCACCAGCAGATCCCCGGGACAGGGGGACACTGAAGCTTTCTTT. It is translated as CATSRSPGQGDTEAFF.

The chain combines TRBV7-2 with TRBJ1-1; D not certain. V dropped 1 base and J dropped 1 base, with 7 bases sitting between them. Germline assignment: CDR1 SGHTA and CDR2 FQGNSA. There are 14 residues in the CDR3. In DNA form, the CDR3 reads TGTGCCAGCAGCTTAGGACCAGGGAACACTGAAGCTTTCTTT. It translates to CASSLGPGNTEAFF.

The CDR3, as DNA: TGTGCCAGCAGCCCCTGGGGGGTAGGCACAGATACGCAGTATTTT. This codes for CASSPWGVGTDTQYF. V and J are TRBV7-9 and TRBJ2-3, with a tentative D call TRBD2 (6 bases). Germline CDR1 SEHNR, CDR2 FQNEAQ (reference sequence). There are 15 residues in the CDR3. V was trimmed by 5 bases and J by 1 base, leaving 13 bases between them.

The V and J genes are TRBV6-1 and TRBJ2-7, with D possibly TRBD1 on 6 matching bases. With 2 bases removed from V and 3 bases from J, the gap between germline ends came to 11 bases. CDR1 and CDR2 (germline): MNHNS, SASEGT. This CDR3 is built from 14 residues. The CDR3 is CASSENRVGYEQYF. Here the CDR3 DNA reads TGTGCCAGCAGTGAAAACAGGGTGGGCTACGAGCAGTACTTC.

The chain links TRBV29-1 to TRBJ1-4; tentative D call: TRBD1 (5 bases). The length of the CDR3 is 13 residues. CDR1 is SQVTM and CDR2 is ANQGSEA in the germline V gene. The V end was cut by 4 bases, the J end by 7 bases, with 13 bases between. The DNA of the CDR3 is TGCAGCGTTGCTTTGGGGGGGGGTGAAAAACTGTTTTTT. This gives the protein CSVALGGGEKLFF.